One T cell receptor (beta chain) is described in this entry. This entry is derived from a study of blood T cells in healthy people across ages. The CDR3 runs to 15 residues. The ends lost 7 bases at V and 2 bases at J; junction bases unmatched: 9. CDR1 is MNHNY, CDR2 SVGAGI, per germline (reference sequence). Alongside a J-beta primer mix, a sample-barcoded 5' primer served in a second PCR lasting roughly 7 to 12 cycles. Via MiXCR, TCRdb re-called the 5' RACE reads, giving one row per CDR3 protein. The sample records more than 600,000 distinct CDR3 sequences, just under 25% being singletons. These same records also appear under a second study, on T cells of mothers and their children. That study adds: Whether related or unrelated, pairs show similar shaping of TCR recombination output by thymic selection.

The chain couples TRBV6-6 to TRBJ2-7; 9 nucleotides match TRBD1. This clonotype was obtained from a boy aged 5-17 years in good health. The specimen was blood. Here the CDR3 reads CASKPGQGKPYEQYF. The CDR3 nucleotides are TGTGCCAGCAAACCGGGACAGGGTAAACCCTACGAGCAGTACTTC.